These T cell receptor beta chains were read from a single sample in a study of T cell responses to AZD1222 COVID-19 vaccine. Data came from immunoSEQ multiplex PCR; TCRdb stores just in-frame clones and leaves some out. The repertoire holds 95,000 to 150,000 clones, with about 88% as singletons. The specimen was peripheral blood, collected on day 0 of AZD1222 vaccination. The source is an adult in good health. Each CDR3 is given with its conserved first and last residue. The D gene is left open where the match is weak. A row's size may be missing; if present it is once, few, many or a size class.

>-|TRBJ1-4|-|TRBV14
TGTGCCAGCAGCCAAGGGGGGAAGGGGCGAGGTGAAAAACTGTTTTTT
CASSQGGKGRGEKLFF
>-|TRBJ2-3|-|TRBV18
TGTGCCAGCTCACTGACAGGGAGCGGGATCGGAACAGATACGCAGTATTTT
CASSLTGSGIGTDTQYF
>-|TRBJ2-7|-|TRBV7-2
TGTGCCAGCAGCTTAGCGAGGCACTTCTACGAGCAGTACTTC
CASSLARHFYEQYF
>-|TRBJ2-7|-|TRBV5-5
TGTGCCAGCAGCTTCTGGCGGGCGACGCACCCCTACGAGCAGTACTTC
CASSFWRATHPYEQYF
>once|TRBJ2-7|-|TRBV7-3
TGTGCCAGCAGCTTACGGGGCACCCGAGACGACGAGCAGTACTTC
CASSLRGTRDDEQYF
>-|TRBJ2-3|-|TRBV6-5
TGTGCCAGCAGTTTCACCGGCACAGATACGCAGTATTTT
CASSFTGTDTQYF
>-|TRBJ2-3|-|TRBV29-1
TGCAGCGTTTCTAAGACAGGAGCAGATACGCAGTATTTT
CSVSKTGADTQYF
>-|TRBJ2-1|-|TRBV28
TGTGCCAGCAGTCGGACTGGCGGCTCCTACAATGAGCAGTTCTTC
CASSRTGGSYNEQFF
>few|TRBJ2-3|TRBD2|TRBV30
TGTGCCTGGAGTGGACTAGCGGGGCCAGGGGCTACGCAGTATTTT
CAWSGLAGPGATQYF
>-|TRBJ1-5|-|TRBV5-1
TGCGCCAGCAGCTTGGAAGGGGGCAATCAGCCCCAGCATTTT
CASSLEGGNQPQHF
>-|TRBJ2-7|TRBD2|TRBV6-1
TGTGCCGCGCGGGGACTAGCGGCCTACGAGCAGTACTTC
CAARGLAAYEQYF
>once|TRBJ2-1|TRBD2|TRBV11-2
TGTGCCAGCAGCTTTACCGGACTAGCGGGAAACCTTATATACAATGAGCAGTTCTTC
CASSFTGLAGNLIYNEQFF
>-|TRBJ2-6|-|TRBV14
TGTGCCAGCAGCCAAGTACGGGGGTTTGACAGTCGCTCTGGGGCCAACGTCCTGACTTTC
CASSQVRGFDSRSGANVLTF
>-|TRBJ1-1|-|TRBV5-1
TGCGCCAGCAGGGGTCTAGGTAGCGCTGAAGCTTTCTTT
CASRGLGSAEAFF
>-|TRBJ1-2|TRBD1|TRBV7-9
TGTGCCAGCAGCCAGACCCATGGACAGGGGGCGGAAGGCTACACCTTC
CASSQTHGQGAEGYTF
>-|TRBJ2-6|TRBD1|TRBV9
TGTGCCAGCAGCGTCGGACAGGGGGCAACTGGGGCCAACGTCCTGACTTTC
CASSVGQGATGANVLTF
>-|TRBJ2-3|-|TRBV19
TGTGCCAGTAGTATGGACCCTATCGGTACGCAGTATTTT
CASSMDPIGTQYF
>-|TRBJ1-6|-|TRBV11-2
TGTGCCAGCAGTCGGGATAATTCACCCCTCCACTTT
CASSRDNSPLHF
>-|TRBJ1-1|-|TRBV5-6
TGTGCCAGCAGTTTAGGGGGGATCGGTGACACTGAAGCTTTCTTT
CASSLGGIGDTEAFF
>-|TRBJ2-3|TRBD2|TRBV5-1
TGCGCCAGCAGCCCGGGGACTAGCGAAAGCACAGATACGCAGTATTTT
CASSPGTSESTDTQYF
>-|TRBJ2-2|-|TRBV6-5
TGTGCCAGCATCCCAAAGTTGGCAAACACCGGGGAGCTGTTTTTT
CASIPKLANTGELFF
>-|TRBJ2-7|-|TRBV2
TGTGCCAGCACCACCGGGCCCCCTTCCTACGAGCAGTACTTC
CASTTGPPSYEQYF
>-|TRBJ1-6|-|TRBV29-1
TGCAGCGCCTCGGGGATCGGGCTAAATTCACCCCTCCACTTT
CSASGIGLNSPLHF
>-|TRBJ2-7|TRBD2|TRBV30
TGTGCCTGGAGTGTTCCCGGGACTAGCACATACGAGCAGTACTTC
CAWSVPGTSTYEQYF
>once|TRBJ1-5|-|TRBV5-1
TGCGCCAGCAGCCTAACAGGGTTGTGGAATCAGCCCCAGCATTTT
CASSLTGLWNQPQHF